This TCR beta chain stems from a study of PD-1 blockade in classical Hodgkin lymphoma. Relapses following autologous stem cell transplantation were seen in all patients, with brentuximab vedotin exposure varying. In regard to this clone: The antigen is not known.

Germline V gene sequence: CDR1 LNHDA, CDR2 SQIVND (reference sequence). The CDR3 covers 21 residues. The V gene end was trimmed by 3 bases and the J gene end by 0 bases; junction bases not matched to a gene: 12. General study points: Reported findings placed baseline TCR diversity lower in newly diagnosed patients (compared with healthy donors).

Profiled with immunoSEQ multiplex PCR; TCRdb holds only in-frame clones, not every one. The table records under 95,000 clones, 85% to 95% of them present only once. The material sequenced was peripheral blood mononuclear cells (PBMCs), taken at baseline. The chain is built from TRBV19 and TRBJ2-1; 15 bases align to TRBD2. The origin of this receptor is a human donor with classical Hodgkin lymphoma. CDR3 amino acids: CASSILGLAGGGPSSYNEQFF. The CDR3 region has the DNA TGTGCCAGTAGTATCCTCGGACTAGCGGGAGGGGGGCCAAGCTCCTACAATGAGCAGTTCTTC.